This is a list of T cell receptor beta chains from one sample in a study of CD8 T cells in Susac syndrome. Each CDR3 protein is one row after TCRdb ran MiXCR on the immunoSEQ multiplex PCR reads. The sample lists approximately 200,000 distinct CDR3 sequences, approximately 95% seen once, with 0.07% to 0.095% in the top ten. What was sequenced was CD4+ T cells from PBMCs. The source of these receptors is a human donor with multiple sclerosis. The CDR3 runs from the conserved cysteine through the conserved F or W. A D gene is named only where the DNA matches it firmly.

TRBJ1-6 | TRBV29-1 | - | CSVAPMGGSPLHF
TRBJ1-2 | TRBV4-1 | - | CASSPPRGAYGYTF
TRBJ2-1 | TRBV3-1 | - | CASSRTGIARYNEQFF
TRBJ2-6 | TRBV7-7 | TRBD1 | CASSFGQGGTGANVLTF
TRBJ1-2 | TRBV12-3/TRBV12-4 | - | CASSRVSGYTF
TRBJ2-1 | TRBV27 | TRBD1 | CASRRQGSSYNEQFF
TRBJ2-1 | TRBV14 | - | CASSPTLVYNEQFF
TRBJ2-4 | TRBV6-2/TRBV6-3 | - | CASSYSRSGNIQYF
TRBJ2-3 | TRBV5-1 | - | CASSLKSGLGTDTQYF
TRBJ1-1 | TRBV5-4 | TRBD1 | CASSLGGQVDTEAFF
TRBJ2-3 | TRBV4-1 | - | CASSQGGRKGTQYF
TRBJ1-2 | TRBV25-1 | - | CASSEAAGNLYGYTF
TRBJ1-2 | TRBV20-1 | - | CSATLGQYDYGYTF
TRBJ2-1 | TRBV24-1 | - | CPPAIWIDNEQFF
TRBJ1-5 | TRBV19 | - | CASSAQTQPQHF
TRBJ1-2 | TRBV12-3/TRBV12-4 | TRBD1 | CASGLRGQGYGYTF
TRBJ2-1 | TRBV15 | - | CATSEPRLGPLYNEQFF
TRBJ1-1 | TRBV29-1 | - | CSVEVSGPEAFF
TRBJ1-1 | TRBV29-1 | - | CSALLWGTEAFF
TRBJ2-2 | TRBV9 | - | CASSPRQGNTGELFF
TRBJ2-5 | TRBV3-1 | - | CASSHGGKETQYF
TRBJ1-6 | TRBV5-1 | TRBD1 | CASSPRTGANSPLHF
TRBJ1-5 | TRBV20-1 | - | CSARTGPGGNQPQHF
TRBJ1-3 | TRBV7-8 | - | CASASGLPGNTIYF
TRBJ2-7 | TRBV4-1 | - | CASRPDRPPYEQYF
TRBJ2-3 | TRBV27 | - | CASSLGGRGTDTQYF
TRBJ1-4 | TRBV20-1 | - | CSAIPRGSTNEKLFF
TRBJ1-1 | TRBV12-3/TRBV12-4 | TRBD1 | CASKEGANTEAFF
TRBJ2-2 | TRBV2 | - | CASRAGTANTGELFF
TRBJ2-5 | TRBV25-1 | - | CASSDSRTQYF